The clone carrying this T cell receptor beta chain was picked up a small number of times. These data come from a study of T cells in Graves' hyperthyroidism and ophthalmopathy. RNA transcripts provided the source from which TCR beta CDR3 regions were amplified. First-round RT-PCR targeting the TCR CDR3 was performed with the HTBI primer set. Using its own MiXCR run on the multiplex PCR reads, TCRdb lists one record per CDR3 protein. The data show hundreds of thousands of distinct CDR3 sequences, about 20% seen once. The CDR3 totals 15 residues. Germline V gives CDR1 MGHRA, CDR2 YSYEKL. V was clipped by 0 bases and J by 7 bases, with 16 bases between them. Orbital computed tomography, thyroid ultrasound, serum thyroxine and TRAb, and clinical symptoms together informed the diagnoses.

The specimen was blood. The chain combines TRBV4-1 with TRBJ2-7; D is ambiguous. The receptor was derived from a man aged 40-50 years with Graves' ophthalmopathy. CDR3 nucleotides: TGCGCCAGCAGCCAAGATCTGGGAACTAACAGAGAGCAGTACTTC. Encoded protein: CASSQDLGTNREQYF.